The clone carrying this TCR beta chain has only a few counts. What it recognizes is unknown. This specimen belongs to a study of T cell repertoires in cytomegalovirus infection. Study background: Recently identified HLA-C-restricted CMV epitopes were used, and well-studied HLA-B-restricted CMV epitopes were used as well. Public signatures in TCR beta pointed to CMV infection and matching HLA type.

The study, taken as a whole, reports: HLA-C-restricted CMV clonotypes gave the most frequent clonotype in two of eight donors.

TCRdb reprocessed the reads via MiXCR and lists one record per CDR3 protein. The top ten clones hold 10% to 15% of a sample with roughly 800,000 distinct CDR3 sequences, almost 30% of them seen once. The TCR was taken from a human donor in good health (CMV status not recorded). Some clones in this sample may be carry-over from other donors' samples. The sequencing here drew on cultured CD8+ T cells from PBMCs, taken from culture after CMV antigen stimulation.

The CDR3 nucleotides are TGTGCCAGCAGCCCCGTTCGTGGGACCCTAGATGAAGCTTTCTTT. It codes for CASSPVRGTLDEAFF. The V and J genes are TRBV7-9 and TRBJ1-1; TRBD1 might be the D (5 bases). Trimming stripped 5 bases from V and 7 bases from J, with 20 bases between. The germline CDR1 and CDR2 sequences are SEHNR and FQNEAQ (reference sequence). CDR3 size: 15 residues.